This T cell receptor (beta chain) was recovered during a study of control samples from healthy donors and cancer patients. V lost 0 bases to trimming and J lost 3 bases, with 8 bases between them. CDR1 is SGHNT, CDR2 YENEEA, per germline. The CDR3 runs 14 residues. Libraries were prepared by immunoSEQ multiplex PCR; TCRdb keeps only in-frame clonotypes and omits some of them. The sample lists 150,000 to 200,000 clones, 80% to 90% occurring once. This clone is a singleton in its sample. The chain has TRBV11-3 and TRBJ1-1, with no clear D. The sample taken for sequencing was blood. This clonotype originated in a woman under 40 in good health. CDR3 nucleotide sequence: TGTGCCAGCAGCTTAGATGGTCCGGACACTGAAGCTTTCTTT. Translation: CASSLDGPDTEAFF.